The 12 T cell receptor beta chains presented below share a single source sample, sequenced in a study of shared clonotypes between healthy human individuals. Generated by immunoSEQ multiplex PCR, the TCRdb table keeps only in-frame clones and is missing some. There are around 2,000,000 clones in the sample; approximately 94% occur only once, and around 1.1% lies in the top ten. CD45RO-negative, CCR7-positively selected cells formed the naive CD8 fraction, excluding terminally differentiated effector memory CD45RA+ cells. The sample was naive CD8+ T cells sorted from blood. These TCRs come from a young man in good health.

This chain links TRBV19 with TRBJ1-5, with D unresolved. V dropped 3 bases and J dropped 5 bases, with 14 bases sitting between them. The germline CDR1 and CDR2 sequences are LNHDA and SQIVND (reference sequence). This CDR3 is built from 15 residues. The CDR3: CASSILGGLYQPQHF. In DNA form, the CDR3 reads TGTGCCAGTAGTATTCTAGGAGGGTTGTATCAGCCCCAGCATTTT.

V is TRBV27 and J is TRBJ2-1; 15 bases are a match to TRBD2. Germline CDR1 is MNHEY and CDR2 is SMNVEV (reference sequence). The CDR3 has 16 amino acids. V was pared by 4 bases and J by 4 bases, with 2 bases of the junction left unmatched. CDR3 sequence: CASSSGLAGGYNEQFF. The CDR3 DNA is TGTGCCAGCAGTTCCGGACTAGCGGGAGGGTACAATGAGCAGTTCTTC.

This chain links TRBV7-2 with TRBJ1-5; perhaps TRBD1 as D (5 bases). This CDR3 contains 16 residues. V gave up 2 bases and J gave up 6 bases, with 17 bases separating them. Germline values: CDR1 SGHTA, CDR2 FQGNSA. The chain's CDR3 is CASSLLGREIGQPQHF. The DNA of the CDR3 is TGTGCCAGCAGCTTATTGGGCAGGGAAATCGGTCAGCCCCAGCATTTT.

The chain uses TRBV6-6 and TRBJ1-2, with 8 positions matching TRBD1. CDR1 is MNHNY, CDR2 SVGAGI, per germline (reference sequence). CDR3 length: 14 residues. V was pared by 4 bases and J by 1 base, with 2 bases of the junction left unmatched. CDR3 amino acids: CASSWTGINYGYTF. The CDR3 nucleotides read TGTGCCAGCAGTTGGACAGGGATTAACTATGGCTACACCTTC.

The V and J genes are TRBV2 and TRBJ1-2; no reliable D call. This CDR3 is 13 amino acids long. Germline lookup yields CDR1 SNHLY and CDR2 FYNNEI. Trimming stripped 6 bases from V and 1 base from J, with 9 bases between. In nucleotides, the CDR3 is TGTGCCAGCAGGCCTACCGATAACTATGGCTACACCTTC. Residues: CASRPTDNYGYTF.

The CDR3 sequence: CASRLDREYF. CDR3 nucleotides: TGCGCCAGCAGATTAGACAGGGAGTACTTC. V is TRBV10-2 and J is TRBJ2-7, with 7 bases fitting TRBD1. The CDR3 is 10 residues long. The germline CDR1 and CDR2 sequences are WSHSY and SAAADI. The trim removed 6 bases at V and 11 bases at J, leaving 4 bases unmatched.

The rearrangement uses TRBV7-9 and TRBJ1-2, with a weak D call TRBD1 (5 bases). The length of the CDR3 is 14 residues. Germline lookup yields CDR1 SEHNR and CDR2 FQNEAQ (reference sequence). Trimming removed 4 bases at V and 3 bases at J, with 12 bases between. CDR3 coding DNA: TGTGCCAGCAGCTGGGGGTCAGGAGACTATGGCTACACCTTC. Its translation: CASSWGSGDYGYTF.

Comment on this clone: This specimen includes other DNA sequences encoding the same CDR3. The chain employs TRBV9 and TRBJ2-5; maybe TRBD2 (7 bases). Germline CDR1 reads SGDLS; CDR2 reads YYNGEE. Trimming stripped 0 bases from V and 4 bases from J, with 10 bases between. The CDR3 length is 14 residues. The CDR3 DNA is TGTGCCAGCAGCGTAGTGGGAGGGGGAGAGACCCAGTACTTC. Protein sequence: CASSVVGGGETQYF.

CDR3: CASSPSSLRGQAYWDTQYF. The CDR3, as DNA: TGCGCCAGCAGCCCGTCCTCATTACGGGGACAGGCCTACTGGGATACGCAGTATTTT. This rearrangement joins TRBV4-3 to TRBJ2-3; 8 bases line up with TRBD1. J gave up 6 bases and V 4 bases, and 21 bases lay outside the gene matches. CDR3 length: 19 residues. CDR1 is LGHNA, CDR2 YSLEER, per germline.

V is TRBV30 and J is TRBJ1-2; D may be TRBD1 (6 bases). The ends were cut back, 3 bases at V and 3 bases at J, with 17 bases in the middle. This CDR3 contains 15 residues. Germline V CDR1 and CDR2: GTSNPN, SVGIG (reference sequence). For the CDR3, the DNA is TGTGCCTGGAGCCATCCGACAGGCGGATACTATGGCTACACCTTC. It encodes CAWSHPTGGYYGYTF.

The genes are TRBV14 and TRBJ2-1; 7 bases map to TRBD2. V shed 1 base and J 4 bases; nucleotides not matched to a gene: 4. Germline V lookup: CDR1 SGHDN, CDR2 FVKESK. The CDR3 covers 15 residues. The DNA for the CDR3 is TGTGCCAGCAGCCAAGTTGCGGGAGCTTACAATGAGCAGTTCTTC. Residues: CASSQVAGAYNEQFF.

Notes on this clone: Other DNA sequences in the same sample also yield this CDR3. This chain joins TRBV19 and TRBJ2-7, with D perhaps given as TRBD1 or TRBD2 (5 bases each). With 5 bases removed from V and 3 bases from J, the gap between germline ends came to 14 bases. Per the germline V gene, CDR1 is LNHDA and CDR2 is SQIVND (reference sequence). CDR3 length equals 14 residues. CDR3 nucleotides: TGTGCCAGTAGTGCAGGGACGACCGGCTACGAGCAGTACTTC. Its translation: CASSAGTTGYEQYF.